The TCR beta chain under discussion was sequenced for a study of spatial heterogeneity in lung cancer. Whole-study results and caveats: Expanded tumor TCRs that were ubiquitous appeared in blood more at resection than follow-up.

Time point in this sample: sample taken at primary tumor resection. Tumor, nontumor lung or frozen PBMC supplied whole RNA that was sequenced unsorted. TCRdb ran MiXCR on the 5' RACE reads and lists one entry per CDR3 protein. The sample holds tens of thousands of distinct CDR3 sequences, under 4% seen once. Germline V gene data show CDR1 as SGHRS and CDR2 as YFSETQ. The V and J ends lost 1 base and 6 bases, in that order; junction bases with no gene match: 10. This CDR3 contains 17 residues. This clonotype was recorded many times. The antigen is undetermined. The chain carries TRBV5-1 and TRBJ2-2, with 9 bases aligning to TRBD1. Sequencing was performed on PBMCs, taken at surgery. The clonotype comes from a female donor with early-stage non-small cell lung cancer. CDR3 in amino acids: CASSLNLRTGVAGELFF. The CDR3 DNA sequence: TGCGCCAGCAGCTTGAACCTTCGGACAGGGGTCGCCGGGGAGCTGTTTTTT.